The present TCR beta chain was sequenced within a study of Ad26.COV2.S vaccination and SARS-CoV-2 variants. Study-wide context: Doses of Ad26.COV2.S were injected into muscle once or twice, 56 days apart.

Here immunoSEQ multiplex PCR was the method, and the copy in TCRdb shows in-frame clones only, minus some. The table has some 390,000 clones, about 88% seen once. Findings and caveats of the study: Non-spike TCR breadth did not differ much between vaccine and placebo recipients. Researchers cautioned that TCR breadth and depth analyses may have underestimated total T cell responses.

Treatment denoted: around 19 received Ad26.COV2.S at low or high dose, single or two shots; about five received placebo; per-sample allocation not given. At day 63 after the first vaccine or placebo injection, samples were drawn. Vaccination employed an Ad26 vector expressing the Wuhan-strain SARS-CoV-2 spike. Only one count was recorded for this clone. The antigen is undetermined. The source was peripheral blood, collected in a trial of Ad26.COV2.S vaccine versus placebo. The sequence was collected from a person between 18 and 60 years old who received the Ad26.COV2.S COVID-19 vaccine or a placebo.

CDR3 region: CASSPRQGDIPGELFF. CDR3 nucleotides: TGTGCCAGCTCACCGCGACAGGGCGACATCCCCGGGGAGCTGTTTTTT. V is TRBV18 and J is TRBJ2-2; 7 bases fit TRBD1. The CDR3 covers 16 residues. V shed 3 bases, J shed 6 bases, and the junction held 10 bases outside the gene matches. CDR1 and CDR2 from the germline V gene are KGHSH and LQKENI. The full variable domain, its missing parts supplied by reference TRBV18 and TRBJ2-2, is NAGVMQNPRHLVRRRGQEARLRCSPMKGHSHVYWYRQLPEEGLKFMVYLQKENIIDESGMPKERFSAEFPKEGPSILRIQQVVRGDSAAYFCASSPRQGDIPGELFFGEGSRLTVL.